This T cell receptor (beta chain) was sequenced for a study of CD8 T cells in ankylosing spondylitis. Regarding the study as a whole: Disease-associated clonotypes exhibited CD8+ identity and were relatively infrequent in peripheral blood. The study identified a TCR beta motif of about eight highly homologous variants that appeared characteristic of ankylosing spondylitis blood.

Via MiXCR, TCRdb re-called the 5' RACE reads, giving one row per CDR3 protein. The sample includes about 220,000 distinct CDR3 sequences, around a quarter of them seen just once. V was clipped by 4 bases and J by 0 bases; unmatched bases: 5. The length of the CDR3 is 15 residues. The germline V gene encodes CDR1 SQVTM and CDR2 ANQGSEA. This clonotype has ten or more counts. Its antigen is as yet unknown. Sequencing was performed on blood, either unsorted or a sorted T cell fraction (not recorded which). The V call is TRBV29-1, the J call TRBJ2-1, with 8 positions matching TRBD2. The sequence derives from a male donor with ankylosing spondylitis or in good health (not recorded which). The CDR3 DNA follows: TGCAGCGTTGGGCTAGCGGGTAGCTCCTACAATGAGCAGTTCTTC. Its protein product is CSVGLAGSSYNEQFF.